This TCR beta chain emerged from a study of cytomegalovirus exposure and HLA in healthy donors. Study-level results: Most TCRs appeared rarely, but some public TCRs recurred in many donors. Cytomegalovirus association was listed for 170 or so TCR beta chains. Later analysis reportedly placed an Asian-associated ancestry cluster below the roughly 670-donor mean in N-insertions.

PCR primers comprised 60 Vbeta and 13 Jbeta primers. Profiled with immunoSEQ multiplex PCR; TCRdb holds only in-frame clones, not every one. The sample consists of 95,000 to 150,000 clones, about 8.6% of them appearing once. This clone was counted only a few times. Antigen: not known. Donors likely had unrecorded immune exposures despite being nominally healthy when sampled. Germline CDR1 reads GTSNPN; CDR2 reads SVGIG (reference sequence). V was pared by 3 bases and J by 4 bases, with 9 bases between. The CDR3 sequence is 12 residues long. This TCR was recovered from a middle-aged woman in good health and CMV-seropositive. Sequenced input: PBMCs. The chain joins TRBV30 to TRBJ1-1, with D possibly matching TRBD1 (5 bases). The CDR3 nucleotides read TGTGCCTGGAGAACAGGTGGCACTGAAGCTTTCTTT. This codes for CAWRTGGTEAFF. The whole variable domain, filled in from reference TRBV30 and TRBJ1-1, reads SQTIHQWPATLVQPVGSPLSLECTVEGTSNPNLYWYRQAAGRGLQLLFYSVGIGQISSEVPQNLSASRPQDRQFILSSKKLLLSDSGFYLCAWRTGGTEAFFGQGTRLTVV.